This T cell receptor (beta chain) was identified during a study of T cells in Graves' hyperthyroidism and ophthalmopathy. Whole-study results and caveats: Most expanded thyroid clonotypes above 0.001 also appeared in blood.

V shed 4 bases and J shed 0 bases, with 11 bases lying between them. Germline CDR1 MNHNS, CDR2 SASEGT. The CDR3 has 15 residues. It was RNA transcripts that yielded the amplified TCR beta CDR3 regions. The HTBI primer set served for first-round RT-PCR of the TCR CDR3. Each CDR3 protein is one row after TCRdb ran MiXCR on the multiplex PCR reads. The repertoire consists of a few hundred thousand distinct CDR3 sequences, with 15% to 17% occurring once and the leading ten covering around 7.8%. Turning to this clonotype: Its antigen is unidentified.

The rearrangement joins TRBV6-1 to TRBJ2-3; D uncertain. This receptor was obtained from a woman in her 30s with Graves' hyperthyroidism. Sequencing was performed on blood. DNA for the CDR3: TGTGCCAGCAGTGGTGGGCAGCCCAGCACAGATACGCAGTATTTT. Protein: CASSGGQPSTDTQYF.